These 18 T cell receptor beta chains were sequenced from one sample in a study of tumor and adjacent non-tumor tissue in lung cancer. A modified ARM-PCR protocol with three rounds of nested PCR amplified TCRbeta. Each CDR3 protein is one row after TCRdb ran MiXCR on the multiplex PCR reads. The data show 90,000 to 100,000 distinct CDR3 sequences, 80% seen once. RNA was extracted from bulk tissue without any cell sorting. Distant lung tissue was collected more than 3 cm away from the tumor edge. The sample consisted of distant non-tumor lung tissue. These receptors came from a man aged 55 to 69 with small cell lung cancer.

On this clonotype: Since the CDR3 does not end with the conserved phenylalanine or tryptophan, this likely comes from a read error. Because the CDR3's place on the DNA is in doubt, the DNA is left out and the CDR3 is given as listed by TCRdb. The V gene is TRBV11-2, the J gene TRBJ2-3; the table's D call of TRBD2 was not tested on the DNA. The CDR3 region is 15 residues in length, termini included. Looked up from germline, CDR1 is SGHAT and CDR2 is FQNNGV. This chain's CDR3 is CASNSGGIAGHTQYI.

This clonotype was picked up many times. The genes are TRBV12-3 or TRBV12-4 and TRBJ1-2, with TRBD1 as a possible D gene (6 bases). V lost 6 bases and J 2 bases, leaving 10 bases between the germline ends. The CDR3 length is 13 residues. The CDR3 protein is CASSLDRNYGYTF. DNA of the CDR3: TGTGCCAGCAGCCTAGACAGGAACTATGGCTACACCTTC.

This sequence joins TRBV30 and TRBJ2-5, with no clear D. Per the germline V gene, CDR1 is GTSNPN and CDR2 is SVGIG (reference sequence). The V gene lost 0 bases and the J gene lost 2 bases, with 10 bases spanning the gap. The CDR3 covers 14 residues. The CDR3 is CAWSVFGMQETQYF. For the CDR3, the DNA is TGTGCCTGGAGTGTGTTTGGGATGCAAGAGACCCAGTACTTC.

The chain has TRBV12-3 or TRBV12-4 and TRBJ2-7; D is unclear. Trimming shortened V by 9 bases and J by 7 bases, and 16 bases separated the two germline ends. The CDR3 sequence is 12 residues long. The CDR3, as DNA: TGTGCCAGTTGTTTATCGGCTAGTGAGCAGTACTTC. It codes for CASCLSASEQYF.

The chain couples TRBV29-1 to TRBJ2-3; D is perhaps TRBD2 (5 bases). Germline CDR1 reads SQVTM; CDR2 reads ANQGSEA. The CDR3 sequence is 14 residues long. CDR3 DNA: TGCAAGGTTGAAGATCAAATCTCGGGGGATACGCAGTATTTT. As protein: CKVEDQISGDTQYF.

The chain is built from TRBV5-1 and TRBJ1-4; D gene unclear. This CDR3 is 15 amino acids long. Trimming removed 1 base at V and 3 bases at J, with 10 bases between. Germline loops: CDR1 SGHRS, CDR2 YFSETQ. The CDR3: CASSLLGNPNEKLFF. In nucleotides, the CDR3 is TGCGCCAGCAGCTTGTTGGGGAACCCTAATGAAAAACTGTTTTTT.

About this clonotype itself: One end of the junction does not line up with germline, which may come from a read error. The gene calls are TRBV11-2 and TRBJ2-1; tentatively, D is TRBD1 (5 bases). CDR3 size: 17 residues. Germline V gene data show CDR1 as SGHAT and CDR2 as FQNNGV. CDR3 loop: CASSLVTAQCSHNEQFF. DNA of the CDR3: TGTGCGAGCAGCTTAGTGACAGCCCAGTGCTCTCACAATGAGCAGTTCTTC.

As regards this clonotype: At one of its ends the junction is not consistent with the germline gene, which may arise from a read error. The CDR3 nucleotides read TGCTGCGTACCTCCGGGAGGGGACAATGAGCAATTCTTC. It specifies CCVPPGGDNEQFF. This chain joins TRBV29-1 and TRBJ2-1, with TRBD2 identical over 8 bases. Germline V CDR1 and CDR2: SQVTM, ANQGSEA. CDR3 size: 13 residues.

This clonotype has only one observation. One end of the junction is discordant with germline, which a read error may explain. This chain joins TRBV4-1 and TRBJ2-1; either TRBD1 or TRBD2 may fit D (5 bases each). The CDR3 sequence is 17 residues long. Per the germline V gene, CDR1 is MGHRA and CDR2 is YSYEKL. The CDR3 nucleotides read TGCGTCAGCAGCCAGCCAGTAGCGAGGGGATCTTATAATGAGCAGTTCTTC. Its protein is CVSSQPVARGSYNEQFF.

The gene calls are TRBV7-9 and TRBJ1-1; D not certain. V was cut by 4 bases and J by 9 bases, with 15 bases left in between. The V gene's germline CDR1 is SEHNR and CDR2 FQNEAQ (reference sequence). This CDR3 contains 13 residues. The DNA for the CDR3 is TGTGCCAGCAGCTCTCGGCCTGTGGAACAAGCTTTCTTT. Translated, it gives CASSSRPVEQAFF.

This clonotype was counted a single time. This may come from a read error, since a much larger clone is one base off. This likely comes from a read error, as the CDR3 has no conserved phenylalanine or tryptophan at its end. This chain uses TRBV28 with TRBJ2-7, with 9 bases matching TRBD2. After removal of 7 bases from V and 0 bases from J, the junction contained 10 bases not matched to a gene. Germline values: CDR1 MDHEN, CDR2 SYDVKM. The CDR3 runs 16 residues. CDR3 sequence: CASIGGWTSDSYEQYL. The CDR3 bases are TGTGCCAGCATAGGAGGTTGGACTAGCGACTCCTACGAGCAGTACCTC.

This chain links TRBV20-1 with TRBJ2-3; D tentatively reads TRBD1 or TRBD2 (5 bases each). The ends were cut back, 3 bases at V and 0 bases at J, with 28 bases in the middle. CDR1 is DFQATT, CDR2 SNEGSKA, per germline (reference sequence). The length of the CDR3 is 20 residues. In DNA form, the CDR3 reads TGCAGTGCTAGTGCTGGCACGGGGAGACAAGCGGACATTAGCACAGATACGCAGTATTTT. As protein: CSASAGTGRQADISTDTQYF.

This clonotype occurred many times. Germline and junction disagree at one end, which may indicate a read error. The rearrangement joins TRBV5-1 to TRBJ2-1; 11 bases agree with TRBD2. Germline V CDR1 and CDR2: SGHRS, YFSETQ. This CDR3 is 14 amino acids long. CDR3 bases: TGTGCCTCCTCCGGGACTAGCGGTTACAATGAGCAGTTCTTC. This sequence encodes CASSGTSGYNEQFF.

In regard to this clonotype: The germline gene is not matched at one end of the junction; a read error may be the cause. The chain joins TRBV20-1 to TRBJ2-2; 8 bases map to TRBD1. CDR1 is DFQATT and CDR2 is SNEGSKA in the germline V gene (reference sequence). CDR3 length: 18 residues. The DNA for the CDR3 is TGCAGTGCTAGGCTGGCACCGGGACAGGCAATGAACACCGGGGAGCTGCTTTTT. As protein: CSARLAPGQAMNTGELLF.

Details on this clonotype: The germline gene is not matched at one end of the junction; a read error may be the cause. The CDR3 coding sequence is TGTGCCAGCAGTCGGGAAGCTCAGGACAGGGCCTATGAACAGTACTTT. This sequence encodes CASSREAQDRAYEQYF. This sequence joins TRBV28 and TRBJ2-7; TRBD1 agrees at 8 bases. CDR1 and CDR2 (germline): MDHEN, SYDVKM. CDR3 size: 16 residues. The full variable domain, in which reference TRBV28 and TRBJ2-7 provide the parts outside the CDR3, is DVKVTQSSRYLVKRTGEKVFLECVQDMDHENMFWYRQDPGLGLRLIYFSYDVKMKEKGDIPEGYSVSREKKERFSLILESASTNQTSMYLCASSREAQDRAYEQYFGPGTRLTVT.

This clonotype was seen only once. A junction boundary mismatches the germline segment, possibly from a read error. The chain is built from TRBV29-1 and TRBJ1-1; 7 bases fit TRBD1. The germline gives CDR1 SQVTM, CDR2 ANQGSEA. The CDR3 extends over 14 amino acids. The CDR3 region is CSVEEDRMSTETFF. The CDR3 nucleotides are TGCAGCGTTGAGGAGGACAGGATGAGCACTGAAACTTTCTTT.

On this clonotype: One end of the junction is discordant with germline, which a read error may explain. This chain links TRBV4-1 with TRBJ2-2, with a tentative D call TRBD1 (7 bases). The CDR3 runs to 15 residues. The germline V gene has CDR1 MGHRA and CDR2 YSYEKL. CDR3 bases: TGCGCCGGCAGCAGCAGGGGGGCCTATACTGGGGAGCTATTTTTT. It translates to CAGSSRGAYTGELFF.

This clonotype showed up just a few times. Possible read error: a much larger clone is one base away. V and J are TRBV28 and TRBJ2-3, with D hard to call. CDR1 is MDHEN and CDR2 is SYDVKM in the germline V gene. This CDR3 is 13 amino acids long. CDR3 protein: CACSLERGRAQYF. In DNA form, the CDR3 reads TGTGCCTGCAGTCTAGAGAGAGGTAGGGCGCAGTATTTT. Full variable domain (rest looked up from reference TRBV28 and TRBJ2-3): DVKVTQSSRYLVKRTGEKVFLECVQDMDHENMFWYRQDPGLGLRLIYFSYDVKMKEKGDIPEGYSVSREKKERFSLILESASTNQTSMYLCACSLERGRAQYFGPGTRLTVL.